This TCR beta chain is from a study of CD4 T cells in relation to SARS-CoV-2 and coronaviruses. Study at large: PBMCs were cultured with antigen for nine to eleven days before TCR beta sequencing. Negative control cultures got HIV-1 Nef peptides or no peptide.

CD4+ T cells from unexposed donors were obtained before the COVID-19 pandemic (2011-2018). The cells were cultured for about 10 days before CD4+ T cells were isolated. Testing used SARS-CoV-2 S/N and four cold-coronavirus spikes on unexposed-donor CD4+ T cells, cells permitting. Measured with immunoSEQ multiplex PCR; TCRdb has only the in-frame clones, and not every one. The table includes around 20,000 clones, 60% to 80% detected once. From germline, CDR1 is SGHRS and CDR2 YFSETQ. Trimming cost V 2 bases and J 7 bases; bases outside gene matches: 17. The CDR3 contains 17 residues. On this clone itself: Its antigen remains unidentified.

Study-level results: Monoreactive clones expanded significantly more to SARS-CoV-2 than crossreactive clones did.

The specimen sequenced was CD4+ T cells from PBMCs, cultured in vitro. This sequence was found in a human donor in good health. The rearrangement joins TRBV5-1 to TRBJ1-2; 7 bases match TRBD1. This CDR3 is CASSFTPTTGNVRGYTF. Here the CDR3 DNA reads TGCGCCAGCAGCTTTACCCCCACGACAGGGAATGTGCGTGGCTACACCTTC.